This T cell receptor (beta chain) was observed in a study of regulatory T cells in long-lasting Graves disease. Time point defined: newly diagnosed GD, antithyroid drugs for less than 3 months. Isolated PBMC RNA provided the starting material for the TCR library. Arm-PCR of CDR3 regions and iRepertoire HTBI primers were used to build TCR beta libraries. A single record per CDR3 protein comes from TCRdb applying MiXCR to the multiplex PCR reads. The sample holds hundreds of thousands of distinct CDR3 sequences, under 20% seen once. In this sample, this clonotype turned up many times. V was trimmed by 5 bases and J by 0 bases, leaving 11 bases between them. The V gene's germline CDR1 is SGHTA and CDR2 FQGNSA. The CDR3 length is 14 residues. These data were also reused for a study on T cells in Graves' hyperthyroidism and ophthalmopathy. That source adds: The study used the HTBI primer set for a first-round RT-PCR of the TCR CDR3.

This chain joins TRBV7-2 and TRBJ2-7; D gene unclear. The source was peripheral blood mononuclear cells (PBMCs), collected at new diagnosis, from a patient treated with antithyroid drugs. The receptor was isolated from a woman in her thirties with Graves disease. The CDR3 is CASSPDLISYEQYF. The CDR3 nucleotides read TGTGCCAGCAGCCCGGACCTGATCTCCTACGAGCAGTACTTC.